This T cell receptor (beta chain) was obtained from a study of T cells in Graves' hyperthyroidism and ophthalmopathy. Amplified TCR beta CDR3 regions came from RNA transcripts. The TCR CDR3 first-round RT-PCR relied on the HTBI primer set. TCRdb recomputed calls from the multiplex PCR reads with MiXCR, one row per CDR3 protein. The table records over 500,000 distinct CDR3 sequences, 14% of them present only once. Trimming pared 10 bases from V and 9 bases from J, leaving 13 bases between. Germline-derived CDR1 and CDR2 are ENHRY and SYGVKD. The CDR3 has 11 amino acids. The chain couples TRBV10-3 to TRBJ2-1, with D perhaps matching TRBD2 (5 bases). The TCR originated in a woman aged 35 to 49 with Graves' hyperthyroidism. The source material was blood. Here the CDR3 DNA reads TGTGCCACCCAAACGGGGTTTGAGCAGTTCTTC. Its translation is CATQTGFEQFF.